This TCR beta chain was sequenced for a study of T cell responses to AZD1222 COVID-19 vaccine (dated by TCRdb to 2020 to 2023). In terms of the full investigation: Because spike-specific TCR depth and breadth did not differ between the two schedules, AZD1222 recipients who got a second dose at roughly 4 weeks were pooled with those who got a second dose at roughly 12 weeks. TCR sequencing covered approximately 230 trial participants: 207 given two doses of AZD1222 and 26 given two doses of MenACWY control vaccine. Trial participants were enrolled by age into subgroups of 18-55, 56-69 and 70-plus years, and approximately 150, 30 and 60 TCR-sequenced participants, respectively, were included in these subgroups.

The CDR3 regions of human TCRbeta chains were analyzed by immunosequencing. Per the authors' processing: Repertoire TCRs were checked for matches against a reference library of SARS-CoV-2-specific TCRs that had been generated using the MIRA antigen-specificity platform. Breadth meant the fraction of unique TCRs that were SARS-CoV-2-associated, whereas depth meant the fraction of total T cells that were SARS-CoV-2-associated. Using the MIRA data, every spike-specific TCR was mapped to the spike region that the TCR reacted to and assigned to either a CD4 or a CD8 class. Log10-transformed breadth and depth values were compared by one-way ANOVA with Sidak's multiple comparisons tests. TCRdb holds this immuneACCESS table with in-frame rearrangements only. Some clones are missing; in checked studies, unresolved V genes explain under half, and the rest has no known cause. V, J and clone size are those of that table, while D and trimming were read from the DNA. The sample yields about 85,000 clones; roughly 88% were counted once. The ten top clones hold roughly 6% of the sample.

The cysteine opens and the phenylalanine closes a CDR3 of 13 amino acids. Only CDR3 DNA remains: 39 bases, in frame from the first base. CDR1 is given as SGDLS and CDR2 as YYNGEE, both from the germline V gene. The full study reports these points: The 56-69-year group was small, and its depth increase did not reach significance, likely because of low power. Reportedly, close to half of the unique spike-specific TCRs recognized epitopes lying outside the regions that are mutated in the B.1.351 and B.1.1.7 variants. A significant rise in spike-specific TCR breadth and depth was observed after two AZD1222 doses relative to day 0 and relative to MenACWY recipients. Participants were mostly white British, with more females than males. The authors suggested clonal diversity may have been underestimated. No day 14 peak-response samples were available, so repertoires were characterized only after the peak T cell response. The whole spike protein was spanned by vaccine-associated CD4 TCRs, and dominant responses were seen in regions 160-218 and 743-854. Conclusions about previously exposed vaccinees are limited because only a handful of AZD1222 recipients were SARS-CoV-2 seropositive at baseline.

For this clone: What antigen it recognizes has not been identified. Base qualities are not at hand, and no much larger clone is one base apart.

In light of the paper, this sample's time point label describes: baseline before first vaccination. The vaccinee samples were drawn from two UK trials, COV001 and COV002, one of which was a single-blind randomized controlled phase 2/3 trial testing AZD1222 (ChAdOx1 nCoV-19) in healthy adults. For TCRbeta chain sequencing, PBMC samples were collected from trial participants at day 0 and at day 28 after the second dose. The V and J genes are TRBV9 and TRBJ2-2, and 10 bases in between align with TRBD1. The material sequenced was peripheral blood, taken on day 0 of AZD1222 vaccination. The TCR comes from an adult in good health. The DNA is TGTGCTACCGGGACAGGGGACACCGGGGAGCTGTTTTTT. This sequence encodes CATGTGDTGELFF.